The entry that follows covers one T cell receptor beta chain sequence. No antigen is known for it. The data were obtained in a study of identical twins. General observations from the study: Fewer insertions characterized abundant cord blood beta clonotypes, whereas memory repertoires showed none. Excess low generation probability was seen in twin-shared out-of-frame alpha sequences.

Germline trimming cut 8 bases from V and 11 bases from J; bases unmatched to any gene: 15. This CDR3 has 14 residues. Germline lookup yields CDR1 SNHLY and CDR2 FYNNEI. MiXCR was run by TCRdb on the 5' RACE reads, yielding one entry per CDR3 protein. The data hold around 1.7 million distinct CDR3 sequences, with 25% to 35% observed a single time. This chain joins TRBV2 and TRBJ2-5; 9 nucleotides align to TRBD1. Sequencing was performed on cord blood. This sequence was found in a newborn girl in good health. The CDR3 loop reads CASGNRDRANEQYF. Written as DNA, the CDR3 is TGTGCCAGCGGAAACCGGGACAGGGCCAATGAGCAGTACTTC.